Listed below are T cell receptor beta chains from one sample, sequenced in a study of early T cells in non-severe SARS-CoV-2 infection. TCRdb redid the calling of the 5' RACE reads with MiXCR, one entry per CDR3 protein. The repertoire holds tens of thousands of distinct CDR3 sequences, roughly 10% seen once, with 6.4% in the top ten. The specimen sequenced was whole blood. Every receptor here comes from an adult who was a healthcare worker with PCR-confirmed SARS-CoV-2 infection or an uninfected control (not recorded which). Both conserved end residues are part of each CDR3. Fields, in order: D gene, V gene, clone size, J gene, CDR3 DNA, CDR3 protein. A D gene is named only where the DNA matches it firmly. The listing skips clone size in some rows; elsewhere it reads once, few, many or a size class.

d_call: TRBD2; v_call: TRBV24-1; clone_size: NA; j_call: TRBJ2-3; cdr3_nt: TGTGCCACCAGGGTCAAGCGGGAGGAGGTCGGAGATACGCAGTATTTT; cdr3_aa: CATRVKREEVGDTQYF
d_call: TRBD2; v_call: TRBV7-9; clone_size: NA; j_call: TRBJ2-3; cdr3_nt: TGTGCCAGCAGCTCGATTAAACCGGGACTAGCGGGAGGTTTCTTCACAGATACGCAGTATTTT; cdr3_aa: CASSSIKPGLAGGFFTDTQYF
d_call: NA; v_call: TRBV20-1; clone_size: many; j_call: TRBJ2-7; cdr3_nt: TGCAGTGCCAGTGGGACCGATCGGAAGGAGCAGTACTTC; cdr3_aa: CSASGTDRKEQYF
d_call: NA; v_call: TRBV12-3/TRBV12-4; clone_size: NA; j_call: TRBJ2-7; cdr3_nt: TGTGCCAGCTCACCCCGGGACGGGGCCTACGAGCAGTACTTC; cdr3_aa: CASSPRDGAYEQYF
d_call: NA; v_call: TRBV7-3; clone_size: few; j_call: TRBJ1-2; cdr3_nt: TGTGCCAGCCCTTTAGAGTACAACTATGGCTACACCTTC; cdr3_aa: CASPLEYNYGYTF
d_call: TRBD2; v_call: TRBV5-6; clone_size: NA; j_call: TRBJ2-2; cdr3_nt: TGTGCCAGCAGCTTGTCTTTTGTAGCGGGAAAGTCGAACACCGGGGAGCTGTTTTTT; cdr3_aa: CASSLSFVAGKSNTGELFF
d_call: NA; v_call: TRBV7-2; clone_size: few; j_call: TRBJ2-3; cdr3_nt: TGTGCCAGCAGTAGGGGCGTGAAGGATACGCAGTATTTT; cdr3_aa: CASSRGVKDTQYF
d_call: NA; v_call: TRBV6-2/TRBV6-3; clone_size: few; j_call: TRBJ2-7; cdr3_nt: TGTGCCAGCAGCCCAGCGGGCCTGCAGTACTTC; cdr3_aa: CASSPAGLQYF
d_call: TRBD1; v_call: TRBV7-9; clone_size: many; j_call: TRBJ2-4; cdr3_nt: TGTGCCAGCAGCCCCAGCGGACAGGGAATGAACATTCAGTACTTC; cdr3_aa: CASSPSGQGMNIQYF
d_call: NA; v_call: TRBV4-1; clone_size: many; j_call: TRBJ2-3; cdr3_nt: TGCGCCAGCAGCGACGGGACGAACACAGATACGCAGTATTTT; cdr3_aa: CASSDGTNTDTQYF
d_call: TRBD2; v_call: TRBV6-5; clone_size: many; j_call: TRBJ2-1; cdr3_nt: TGTGCCAGCAGTTACTCGACTAGCGGGAGTTCTTACAATGAGCAGTTCTTC; cdr3_aa: CASSYSTSGSSYNEQFF
d_call: NA; v_call: TRBV7-9; clone_size: many; j_call: TRBJ2-1; cdr3_nt: TGTGCCAGCAGCTTAAACCCGAATGAGCAGTTCTTC; cdr3_aa: CASSLNPNEQFF
d_call: TRBD2; v_call: TRBV20-1; clone_size: many; j_call: TRBJ2-7; cdr3_nt: TGCAGTGCTAGGAAACTAGCGAGCTCCTACGAGCAGTACTTC; cdr3_aa: CSARKLASSYEQYF
d_call: NA; v_call: TRBV10-3; clone_size: NA; j_call: TRBJ2-7; cdr3_nt: TGTGCCATCGGGGAACATTATTCCTACGAGCAGTACTTC; cdr3_aa: CAIGEHYSYEQYF
d_call: TRBD1; v_call: TRBV5-1; clone_size: few; j_call: TRBJ2-3; cdr3_nt: TGCGCCAGCAGACCACAGGGGGCCCTCACAGATACGCAGTATTTT; cdr3_aa: CASRPQGALTDTQYF
d_call: NA; v_call: TRBV21-1; clone_size: NA; j_call: TRBJ2-7; cdr3_nt: TGTGCCAGCAGCAAATCCCCCGTCCGCCAAGATATCGCTTACGAGCAGTACTTC; cdr3_aa: CASSKSPVRQDIAYEQYF
d_call: NA; v_call: TRBV9; clone_size: many; j_call: TRBJ1-2; cdr3_nt: TGTGCCAGCAGCGCCGAGGCCGGATTTTTCTCTCTATACACCTTC; cdr3_aa: CASSAEAGFFSLYTF
d_call: NA; v_call: TRBV11-2; clone_size: NA; j_call: TRBJ2-7; cdr3_nt: TGTGCCAGCAGCCGATGGGGCGGATCCTACGAGCAGTACTTC; cdr3_aa: CASSRWGGSYEQYF
d_call: NA; v_call: TRBV7-8; clone_size: NA; j_call: TRBJ2-1; cdr3_nt: TGTGCCAGCAGCTTAGGGGGTGAGCTGAATGAGCAGTTCTTC; cdr3_aa: CASSLGGELNEQFF
d_call: NA; v_call: TRBV7-2; clone_size: NA; j_call: TRBJ1-4; cdr3_nt: TGTGCCAGCAGCTTACAGGGAGTTTATGAAAAACTGTTTTTT; cdr3_aa: CASSLQGVYEKLFF
d_call: TRBD2; v_call: TRBV5-1; clone_size: many; j_call: TRBJ2-1; cdr3_nt: TGCGCCAGCAGCACGGGACTAGCGGATTCCTACAATGAGCAGTTCTTC; cdr3_aa: CASSTGLADSYNEQFF
d_call: NA; v_call: TRBV28; clone_size: few; j_call: TRBJ1-5; cdr3_nt: TGTGCCAGCAGTTTCTCAGGGCTTAATCAGCCCCAGCATTTT; cdr3_aa: CASSFSGLNQPQHF
d_call: NA; v_call: TRBV5-6; clone_size: NA; j_call: TRBJ2-3; cdr3_nt: TGTGCCAGCAGCTTGAGAGCGGCAGATACGCAGTATTTT; cdr3_aa: CASSLRAADTQYF
d_call: TRBD2; v_call: TRBV9; clone_size: once; j_call: TRBJ2-2; cdr3_nt: TGTGCCAGCAGCGCCTCATATAGCGGGAGAACCGGGGAGCTGTTTTTT; cdr3_aa: CASSASYSGRTGELFF
d_call: TRBD2; v_call: TRBV30; clone_size: NA; j_call: TRBJ2-2; cdr3_nt: TGTGCCTTAGCGGGAGCCGGGGAGCTGTTTTTT; cdr3_aa: CALAGAGELFF
d_call: NA; v_call: TRBV5-4; clone_size: many; j_call: TRBJ1-4; cdr3_nt: TGTGCCAGCAGCCCTGGAAGGGGTGGTGAAAAACTGTTTTTT; cdr3_aa: CASSPGRGGEKLFF
d_call: NA; v_call: TRBV7-2; clone_size: few; j_call: TRBJ2-3; cdr3_nt: TGTGCCAGCAGCCCCGAGGGGGGCCCAGATACGCAGTATTTT; cdr3_aa: CASSPEGGPDTQYF
d_call: NA; v_call: TRBV5-4; clone_size: few; j_call: TRBJ1-1; cdr3_nt: TGTGCCAGCAGTGGTGTGAACACTGAAGCTTTCTTT; cdr3_aa: CASSGVNTEAFF
d_call: TRBD1; v_call: TRBV20-1; clone_size: few; j_call: TRBJ1-5; cdr3_nt: TGCAGTGCTAGGCAGGGGGCCCAGCCCCAGCATTTT; cdr3_aa: CSARQGAQPQHF
d_call: NA; v_call: TRBV4-1; clone_size: many; j_call: TRBJ2-1; cdr3_nt: TGCGCCAGCAGCCTTTCTTTATTCAGCTCCTACAATGAGCAGTTCTTC; cdr3_aa: CASSLSLFSSYNEQFF
d_call: NA; v_call: TRBV10-3; clone_size: NA; j_call: TRBJ2-2; cdr3_nt: TGTGCCACCTTCAGTCGGGGCAGGGCGAACACCGGGGAGCTGTTTTTT; cdr3_aa: CATFSRGRANTGELFF
d_call: NA; v_call: TRBV14; clone_size: many; j_call: TRBJ1-5; cdr3_nt: TGTGCCAGCAGCCGGGGGGAGGATCAGCCCCAGCATTTT; cdr3_aa: CASSRGEDQPQHF
d_call: NA; v_call: TRBV14; clone_size: few; j_call: TRBJ1-2; cdr3_nt: TGTGCCAGCAGCCCCTCCCTCCGGACAGCGTCTCTGTCCGGCTACACCTTC; cdr3_aa: CASSPSLRTASLSGYTF
d_call: NA; v_call: TRBV20-1; clone_size: many; j_call: TRBJ2-7; cdr3_nt: TGCAGTGCTAGATCCGGGTTCGAGCAGTACTTC; cdr3_aa: CSARSGFEQYF
d_call: NA; v_call: TRBV27; clone_size: few; j_call: TRBJ2-5; cdr3_nt: TGTGCCAGCAGTTTAGACCCCCTAGAAACCCAGTACTTC; cdr3_aa: CASSLDPLETQYF
d_call: TRBD2; v_call: TRBV5-4; clone_size: few; j_call: TRBJ2-7; cdr3_nt: TGTGCCAGCAGCTTGCTAAGCGGGGCCTTTTACGAGCAGTACTTC; cdr3_aa: CASSLLSGAFYEQYF
d_call: NA; v_call: TRBV21-1; clone_size: NA; j_call: TRBJ2-3; cdr3_nt: TGTGCCAGCAGCAACCAGACAGATACGCAGTATTTT; cdr3_aa: CASSNQTDTQYF
d_call: TRBD1; v_call: TRBV20-1; clone_size: NA; j_call: TRBJ2-1; cdr3_nt: TGCAGTGCTGATTGGGACAGGGGAACCAATGAGCAGTTCTTC; cdr3_aa: CSADWDRGTNEQFF
d_call: TRBD2; v_call: TRBV5-4; clone_size: few; j_call: TRBJ2-5; cdr3_nt: TGTGCCAGCAGCTGGGGGGAGGGGTATGCGACCCAGTACTTC; cdr3_aa: CASSWGEGYATQYF
d_call: TRBD1; v_call: TRBV6-5; clone_size: NA; j_call: TRBJ2-7; cdr3_nt: TGTGCCAGCAGTTACCCACGACAGGGGGCCTACGAGCAGTACTTC; cdr3_aa: CASSYPRQGAYEQYF